This T cell receptor (beta chain) was sequenced in a study of cytomegalovirus exposure and HLA in healthy donors. CDR1 is SGHVS and CDR2 is FQNEAQ in the germline V gene. The CDR3 length is 14 residues. Deletions cut 3 bases from V and 10 bases from J, with 16 bases between. Vbeta (60) and Jbeta (13) primers were used in the PCR. Profiled with immunoSEQ multiplex PCR; TCRdb holds only in-frame clones, not every one. The repertoire holds about 160,000 clones, with roughly four fifths as singletons. V gene TRBV7-8 combines with J gene TRBJ2-1; D is uncertain. The sequencing input was PBMCs. The TCR sequence derives from a middle-aged woman in good health and CMV-seronegative. CDR3 region: CASSFRFTPYEQFF. The CDR3 nucleotides read TGTGCCAGCAGCTTCAGGTTCACTCCCTACGAGCAGTTCTTC.